A single sample gave rise to the 18 T cell receptor beta chains below, sequenced in a study of beta chain features in type 1 diabetes. Expressed TCRB transcripts were sequenced after all isolated RNA was converted to cDNA. Measured with immunoSEQ multiplex PCR; TCRdb has only the in-frame clones, and not every one. Here the sample spans approximately 170,000 clones, 7.5% to 9.5% being singletons. The specimen sequenced was central memory CD4+ T cells from blood. Receptors originate from a woman aged 18-35 years in good health.

This clone was seen a handful of times. The CDR3 region has the DNA TGTGCCAGCAGCTTGGGGGGAGCGGGAAACACCATATATTTT. This translates into CASSLGGAGNTIYF. The chain carries TRBV5-4 and TRBJ1-3; D is uncertain. V lost 0 bases to trimming and J lost 4 bases, with 8 bases between them. Looked up from germline, CDR1 is SGHNT and CDR2 is YYREEE (reference sequence). The CDR3 consists of 14 residues.

The chain recombines TRBV18 with TRBJ2-5, with 7 bases lining up with TRBD1. There are 16 residues in the CDR3. Germline V gives CDR1 KGHSH, CDR2 LQKENI. V lost 0 bases and J lost 5; bases outside the gene matches: 9. The CDR3 protein is CASSPPNSAGGETQYF. DNA for the CDR3: TGTGCCAGCTCACCACCGAATTCCGCAGGGGGTGAGACCCAGTACTTC.

The chain joins TRBV4-2 to TRBJ1-2; tentatively, D is TRBD1 (5 bases). The germline V gene encodes CDR1 LGHNA and CDR2 YNFKEQ. There are 15 residues in the CDR3. The V end was cut by 5 bases, the J end by 8 bases, with 21 bases between. The CDR3 bases are TGTGCCAGCAGCTTGTTTGGCGGGGGAGGCGCGGGCTACACCTTC. Encoded protein: CASSLFGGGGAGYTF.

This clone was counted between two and nine times. The CDR3 DNA follows: TGTGCCAGCAATTTACAGGGCCCCTATGGCTACACCTTC. Translating it yields CASNLQGPYGYTF. The chain links TRBV11-2 to TRBJ1-2; perhaps TRBD1 as D (6 bases). Trimming took off 7 bases at V and 4 bases at J, with 13 bases between the two ends. The CDR3 length is 13 residues. Germline V gives CDR1 SGHAT, CDR2 FQNNGV.

This clone was recorded a few times. The V call is TRBV19, the J call TRBJ2-1, with 9 nucleotides matching TRBD2. V trimming: 4 bases; J trimming: 8 bases; junction bases outside the gene matches: 12. CDR3 length: 16 residues. Germline V gene sequence: CDR1 LNHDA, CDR2 SQIVND (reference sequence). The CDR3 here is CASSTHVAGERDEQFF. CDR3 nucleotide sequence: TGTGCCAGTAGTACCCACGTAGCGGGAGAGAGGGATGAGCAGTTCTTC.

Remarks on this clone: This CDR3 is also generated by other DNA sequences in the sample. The chain uses TRBV4-2 and TRBJ2-7; 10 nucleotides agree with TRBD1. The ends lost 0 bases at V and 5 bases at J; junction bases unmatched: 7. This CDR3 has 16 residues. Germline V gene data show CDR1 as LGHNA and CDR2 as YNFKEQ. This CDR3 is CASSQDPRQGAHEQYF. CDR3 DNA: TGTGCCAGCAGCCAAGATCCCCGACAGGGGGCCCACGAGCAGTACTTC.

The J gene is TRBJ2-5, the V gene TRBV21-1; TRBD2, the table's D call, was not compared with the DNA. TRBV21-1 is a pseudogene locus. The CDR3 totals 14 residues. This CDR3 reads CASSPRGEQETQYF. CDR3 in DNA: TGTGCCAGCAGCCCCCGAGGCGAACAAGAGACCCAGTACTTC.

The chain recombines TRBV19 with TRBJ2-7, with D tentatively TRBD1 (6 bases). CDR3 length: 14 residues. Germline V CDR1 and CDR2: LNHDA, SQIVND (reference sequence). V was cut by 7 bases and J by 4 bases, with 17 bases left in between. CDR3 amino acids: CASNSGTSNYEQYF. The CDR3 DNA sequence: TGTGCCAGTAACTCCGGGACATCAAATTACGAGCAGTACTTC.

Only a few counts were recorded for this clone. The chain combines TRBV29-1 with TRBJ1-2, with a possible D match to TRBD1 (6 bases). The germline CDR1 and CDR2 sequences are SQVTM and ANQGSEA. There are 16 residues in the CDR3. Trimming stripped 4 bases from V and 5 bases from J, with 23 bases between. CDR3 nucleotide sequence: TGCAGCGTTGGCGTCTTGGGGGCCAGGGACCCTTATGGCTACACCTTC. Its translation is CSVGVLGARDPYGYTF.

The J gene is TRBJ1-4, the V gene TRBV19, with TRBD1 matching 7 bases. CDR1 is LNHDA, CDR2 SQIVND, per germline (reference sequence). V was pared by 8 bases and J by 5 bases, with 5 bases of the junction left unmatched. CDR3 size: 13 residues. The CDR3 DNA sequence: TGTGCCAGTTCCGGACAGGCAAATGAAAAACTGTTTTTT. It translates to CASSGQANEKLFF.

This clone was found a few times. V gene TRBV6-5 combines with J gene TRBJ1-6, with TRBD1 identical over 7 bases. There are 16 residues in the CDR3. Germline V gene lookup returns CDR1 MNHEY and CDR2 SVGAGI. J gave up 7 bases and V 0 bases, and 6 bases lay outside the gene matches. The CDR3 DNA follows: TGTGCCAGCAGTTACTCGAAAGCAGGGGGAAATTCACCCCTCCACTTT. Its protein product is CASSYSKAGGNSPLHF.

This clone showed up just a few times. The V gene is TRBV6-6, the J gene TRBJ1-5; D call uncertain. The V end lost 6 bases, the J end lost 9 bases, and 9 bases lay between the germline ends. Germline V gene data show CDR1 as MNHNY and CDR2 as SVGAGI (reference sequence). CDR3 length equals 11 residues. As DNA, the CDR3 is TGTGCCAGCAGCCCCGAGGGGCCCCAGCATTTT. The encoded protein is CASSPEGPQHF.

Written as DNA, the CDR3 is TGCAGCGTTCATCCGGGACAGGGGACGGGGGGCTACACCTTC. Translation gives CSVHPGQGTGGYTF. The V and J genes are TRBV29-1 and TRBJ1-2; the match to TRBD1 covers 10 bases. There are 14 residues in the CDR3. With V trimmed by 5 bases and J by 8 bases, 11 bases remained unmatched. Germline V gene lookup returns CDR1 SQVTM and CDR2 ANQGSEA.

This clone was seen more than once but under ten times. The chain carries TRBV30 and TRBJ2-7, with 7 bases that match TRBD1. CDR1 and CDR2 from the germline V gene are GTSNPN and SVGIG (reference sequence). After removal of 2 bases from V and 2 bases from J, the junction contained 9 bases not matched to a gene. This CDR3 contains 15 residues. The CDR3 protein is CAWSSPGTDPYEQYF. Written as DNA, the CDR3 is TGTGCCTGGAGTAGTCCCGGGACAGACCCCTACGAGCAGTACTTC.

This clone has more than one count but fewer than ten. The chain uses TRBV7-2 and TRBJ1-4; the D gene is possibly TRBD1 (5 bases). This CDR3 has 15 amino acids. V dropped 3 bases and J dropped 4 bases, with 12 bases sitting between them. CDR1 and CDR2 (germline): SGHTA, FQGNSA. CDR3 region: CASSFQGGGNEKLFF. CDR3 bases: TGTGCCAGCAGCTTCCAGGGCGGGGGTAATGAAAAACTGTTTTTT. Looking up the rest from reference TRBV7-2 and TRBJ1-4 gives the full variable domain: GAGVSQSPSNKVTEKGKDVELRCDPISGHTALYWYRQSLGQGLEFLIYFQGNSAPDKSGLPSDRFSAERTGGSVSTLTIQRTQQEDSAVYLCASSFQGGGNEKLFFGSGTQLSVL.

This clone was counted only a few times. V and J are TRBV19 and TRBJ1-2; TRBD1 matches 7 bases. The CDR3 contains 15 residues. The germline V gene encodes CDR1 LNHDA and CDR2 SQIVND (reference sequence). The trim removed 4 bases at V and 0 bases at J, leaving 5 bases unmatched. CDR3 DNA: TGTGCCAGTAGTACGGACAGGCTAGCTAACTATGGCTACACCTTC. This translates into CASSTDRLANYGYTF.

This sequence joins TRBV5-1 and TRBJ2-5, with 14 nucleotides matching TRBD2. The CDR3 extends over 17 amino acids. V shed 3 bases and J 0 bases; nucleotides not matched to a gene: 4. Germline values: CDR1 SGHRS, CDR2 YFSETQ. In nucleotides, the CDR3 is TGCGCCAGCAGCTCCGGACTAGCGGGGGGTTACCAAGAGACCCAGTACTTC. This sequence encodes CASSSGLAGGYQETQYF.

J is TRBJ1-1 and V is TRBV7-9; D is possibly TRBD1 (5 bases). CDR3 size: 13 residues. Trimming stripped 5 bases from V and 4 bases from J, with 11 bases between. Germline CDR1 SEHNR, CDR2 FQNEAQ (reference sequence). The CDR3: CASSTRVGTEAFF. CDR3 bases: TGTGCCAGCAGCACCAGGGTCGGCACTGAAGCTTTCTTT.